This entry features one T cell receptor (beta chain) sequence. Its target is not known. Using immunoSEQ multiplex PCR, the repertoire was profiled, and TCRdb retains in-frame clones only, with some absent. The data contain some 54,000 clones, over 70% of them singletons. Germline-derived CDR1 and CDR2 are MNHNS and SASEGT. CDR3 length: 14 residues. V trimming: 2 bases; J trimming: 6 bases; junction bases outside the gene matches: 4. The data were taken from a study of OX40 agonist ivuxolimab in advanced cancers. Study-wide results and limits: Mean expanded clone counts were higher in CD8+ than CD4+ T cells.

The input for sequencing was CD4+ or CD8+ T cells sorted from blood, taken in a trial of the OX40 agonist ivuxolimab. The chain has TRBV6-1 and TRBJ2-3, with TRBD2 matching 8 bases. The sequence derives from an adult with an advanced solid tumor such as melanoma, head and neck, liver or kidney cancer. In nucleotides, the CDR3 is TGTGCCAGCAGTGAAATTCGGACTAGCGATACGCAGTATTTT. It specifies CASSEIRTSDTQYF.